Listed here is a single T cell receptor (beta chain). This CDR3 spans 13 amino acids. Germline values: CDR1 KGHSH, CDR2 LQKENI. The V and J ends lost 2 bases and 8 bases respectively, with 10 bases between them. Assay used: immunoSEQ multiplex PCR; TCRdb lists only in-frame clones, some missing. The data contain 150,000 to 200,000 clones, roughly nine tenths of them singletons. This entry is derived from a study of blood T cell repertoires in COVID-19. Study-level background: There were acute and convalescent COVID-19 samples, and they came from the United States, Italy and Spain.

This sequence originates from a man aged 60 to 69 with active or convalescent COVID-19. The chain recombines TRBV18 with TRBJ2-1; D may be TRBD1 (5 bases). Sequencing used peripheral blood. The CDR3 DNA is TGTGCCAGCTCACCATCGACACAGGATGAGCAGTTCTTC. This sequence encodes CASSPSTQDEQFF. The full variable domain, in which reference TRBV18 and TRBJ2-1 provide the parts outside the CDR3, is NAGVMQNPRHLVRRRGQEARLRCSPMKGHSHVYWYRQLPEEGLKFMVYLQKENIIDESGMPKERFSAEFPKEGPSILRIQQVVRGDSAAYFCASSPSTQDEQFFGPGTRLTVL.